The 7 T cell receptor beta chains presented below share a single source sample, sequenced in a study of Tregs in tolerant kidney transplant recipients. Related graft donors supplied nonmyeloablative bone marrow transplants, and mixed chimerism was transient. Some clones are missing from TCRdb's copy, which holds only in-frame ones; the method was immunoSEQ multiplex PCR. The sample lists under 90,000 clones; 91% were seen once. The sample was CD4+ T cells from blood (PBMCs), taken 24 months after the transplant. Receptors were obtained from a human patient who received a combined kidney and bone marrow transplant. Some T cells may have originated in the graft donor.

The chain has TRBV20-1 and TRBJ2-3; D unresolved. The germline CDR1 and CDR2 sequences are DFQATT and SNEGSKA (reference sequence). The CDR3 contains 11 residues. V lost 8 bases and J 4 bases, leaving 10 bases between the germline ends. The CDR3 bases are TGCAGTTTTACAGATTCAGATACGCAGTATTTT. This gives the protein CSFTDSDTQYF.

J is TRBJ2-5 and V is TRBV7-9; unclear D gene. The CDR3 runs 14 residues. In germline, CDR1 is SEHNR, CDR2 FQNEAQ (reference sequence). V was trimmed by 5 bases and J by 5 bases, leaving 15 bases between them. CDR3 in amino acids: CASSRNRFEETQYF. DNA of the CDR3: TGTGCCAGCAGCCGAAACCGGTTCGAGGAGACCCAGTACTTC. Full variable domain (missing parts from reference TRBV7-9 and TRBJ2-5): DTGVSQNPRHKITKRGQNVTFRCDPISEHNRLYWYRQTLGQGPEFLTYFQNEAQLEKSRLLSDRFSAERPKGSFSTLEIQRTEQGDSAMYLCASSRNRFEETQYFGPGTRLLVL.

This rearrangement joins TRBV7-9 to TRBJ2-7; TRBD1 is a possible D gene (6 bases). CDR3 size: 14 residues. Germline CDR1 SEHNR, CDR2 FQNEAQ (reference sequence). V was cut by 3 bases and J by 5 bases, with 14 bases left in between. CDR3: CASSFSDRSNEQYF. CDR3 sequence (DNA): TGTGCCAGCAGCTTCTCGGACAGATCAAACGAGCAGTACTTC.

This chain connects TRBV11-3 to TRBJ2-3; tentatively, D is TRBD1 (5 bases). V lost 2 bases, J lost 2 bases, and 11 bases lay in between. CDR1 SGHNT and CDR2 YENEEA come from the germline V gene. This CDR3 has 15 residues. The CDR3 reads CASSLFGHNTDTQYF. The CDR3 region has the DNA TGTGCCAGCAGCTTATTTGGACATAACACAGATACGCAGTATTTT.

About this clone: An end of the junction does not agree with germline; a read error may underlie this. V and J are TRBV18 and TRBJ2-7, with 8 bases identical to TRBD1. Germline V lookup: CDR1 KGHSH, CDR2 LQKENI. The CDR3 sequence is 13 residues long. The CDR3 region is CASSPQGVYEQYF. The DNA of the CDR3 is TGTGCCAGCTCCCCACAGGGGGTCTACGAGCAGTACTTC.

This clone turned up a few times. This chain's CDR3 is CASSFTGIDEQFF. CDR3 coding DNA: TGTGCCAGCAGCTTTACAGGGATCGATGAGCAGTTCTTC. The gene calls are TRBV7-9 and TRBJ2-1; D perhaps matches TRBD1 (6 bases). The CDR3 is 13 residues long. With 3 bases removed from V and 8 bases from J, the gap between germline ends came to 11 bases. Germline assignment: CDR1 SEHNR and CDR2 FQNEAQ (reference sequence).

The rearrangement links TRBV27 to TRBJ2-1; D unclear. V was trimmed by 6 bases and J by 0 bases, leaving 12 bases between them. Germline V gene data show CDR1 as MNHEY and CDR2 as SMNVEV (reference sequence). The CDR3 totals 15 residues. In nucleotides, the CDR3 is TGTGCCAGCAGGACTCTCCTAGGCTCCTACAATGAGCAGTTCTTC. This gives the protein CASRTLLGSYNEQFF.